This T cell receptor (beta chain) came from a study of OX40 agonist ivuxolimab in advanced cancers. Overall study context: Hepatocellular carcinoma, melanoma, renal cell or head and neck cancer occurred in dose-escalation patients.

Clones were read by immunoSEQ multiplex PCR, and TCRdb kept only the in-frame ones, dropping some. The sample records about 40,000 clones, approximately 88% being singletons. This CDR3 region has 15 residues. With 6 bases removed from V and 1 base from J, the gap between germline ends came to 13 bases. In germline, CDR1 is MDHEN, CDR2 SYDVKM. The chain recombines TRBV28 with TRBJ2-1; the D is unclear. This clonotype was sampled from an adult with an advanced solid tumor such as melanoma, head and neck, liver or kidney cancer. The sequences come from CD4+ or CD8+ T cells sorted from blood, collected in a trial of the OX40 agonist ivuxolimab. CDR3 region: CASSPLDWSYNEQFF. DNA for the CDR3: TGTGCCAGCAGCCCCCTGGATTGGTCCTACAATGAGCAGTTCTTC.